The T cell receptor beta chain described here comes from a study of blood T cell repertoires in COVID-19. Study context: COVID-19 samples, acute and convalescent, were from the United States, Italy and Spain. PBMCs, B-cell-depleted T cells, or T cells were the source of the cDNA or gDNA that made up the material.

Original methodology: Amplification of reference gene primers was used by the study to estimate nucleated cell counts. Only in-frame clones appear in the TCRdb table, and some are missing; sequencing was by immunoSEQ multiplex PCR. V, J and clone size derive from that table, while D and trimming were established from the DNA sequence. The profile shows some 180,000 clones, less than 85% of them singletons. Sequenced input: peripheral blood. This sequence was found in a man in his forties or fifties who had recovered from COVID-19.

This CDR3 reads CSVETGVDVYTF. Here the CDR3 DNA reads TGCAGCGTTGAAACAGGGGTTGACGTCTACACCTTC. The chain joins TRBV29-1 to TRBJ1-2; 7 bases match TRBD1. V gave up 2 bases and J gave up 10 bases; unmatched junction bases: 7. Germline V gives CDR1 SQVTM, CDR2 ANQGSEA. The CDR3 runs to 12 residues.